The text below deals with one T cell receptor beta chain. The target antigen is unknown. V was shortened by 0 bases and J by 3 bases, with 27 bases between the two germline ends. The CDR3 has 20 residues. Germline assignment: CDR1 LGHNA and CDR2 YNFKEQ. Time point: week 47, end of study. Topical imiquimod accompanied each vaccine dose, which consisted of 300 ug of mutant IDH1 20-mer peptide. There were eight vaccinations for patients, given in weeks 1, 3, 5, 7, 11, 15, 19 and 23. The data stem from a study of a mutant IDH1 vaccine in newly diagnosed glioma. Study details: Patients got radiotherapy, temozolomide, or both beforehand, and most got both.

Repertoires were generated with immunoSEQ multiplex PCR, while TCRdb's copy carries only in-frame clones and drops some. The sample has some 50,000 clones, roughly 83% seen once; the top ten hold 4.3%. Study-wide points: The study observed vaccine-induced immune responses in approximately 93% of patients.

This clonotype originated in a woman in her thirties with glioma. Some clones in this sample may be carry-over from other donors' samples. V gene TRBV4-2 combines with J gene TRBJ2-7; possible D gene TRBD1, 6 bases. The source was PBMCs, collected from a glioma patient whose treatment included an IDH1 peptide vaccine. The CDR3 is CASSQDRTGLQGRGIYEQYF. CDR3 nucleotides: TGTGCCAGCAGCCAAGATAGGACGGGTTTACAGGGTAGAGGGATCTACGAGCAGTACTTC.